Listed below are T cell receptor beta chains from one sample, sequenced in a study of blood T cell repertoires in COVID-19. Produced via immunoSEQ multiplex PCR; TCRdb's table is partial and in-frame only. The sample lists 95,000 to 150,000 clones, roughly 84% occurring once. Source material: PBMCs or T cells enriched from blood (not recorded which). Every receptor here comes from a woman in her twenties or thirties who had recovered from COVID-19. Each CDR3 is given with its conserved first and last residue. D genes are given only for firm matches. Size is stated for part of the rows, as once, few or many counts, or as a class when the clone is expanded.

v_gene: TRBV19; d_gene: TRBD1; abundance: -; j_gene: TRBJ1-2; len: 16; CDR3nt: TGTGCCAGTAGTGCCCCGGGACAGGGGAAAAACTATGGCTACACCTTC; CDR3aa: CASSAPGQGKNYGYTF
v_gene: TRBV25-1; d_gene: -; abundance: -; j_gene: TRBJ1-4; len: 15; CDR3nt: TGTGCCAGCAGTGGGAGCGGGGCAACTAATGAAAAACTGTTTTTT; CDR3aa: CASSGSGATNEKLFF
v_gene: TRBV4-1; d_gene: -; abundance: -; j_gene: TRBJ1-6; len: 15; CDR3nt: TGCGCCAGCAGCCCTGGGGGGGCGGATCGCTCACCCCTCCACTTT; CDR3aa: CASSPGGADRSPLHF
v_gene: TRBV6-5; d_gene: TRBD2; abundance: -; j_gene: TRBJ2-7; len: 14; CDR3nt: TGTGCCAGCAGTAGGACTAGCGGGAACTACGAGCAGTACTTC; CDR3aa: CASSRTSGNYEQYF
v_gene: TRBV7-3; d_gene: TRBD2; abundance: -; j_gene: TRBJ2-1; len: 15; CDR3nt: TGTGCCAGCAGCTCCCTCGGGAGGGGTAGCAATGAGCAGTTCTTC; CDR3aa: CASSSLGRGSNEQFF
v_gene: TRBV4-3; d_gene: -; abundance: -; j_gene: TRBJ2-5; len: 18; CDR3nt: TGCGCCAGCAGCCAAGGCAGGGCCGTGTCGGGGGGCCGGGAGACCCAGTACTTC; CDR3aa: CASSQGRAVSGGRETQYF
v_gene: TRBV15; d_gene: TRBD2; abundance: -; j_gene: TRBJ2-1; len: 16; CDR3nt: TGTGCCACCAGCAGAGAGGGTCTAGCGGGAGACAATGAGCAGTTCTTC; CDR3aa: CATSREGLAGDNEQFF
v_gene: TRBV27; d_gene: -; abundance: -; j_gene: TRBJ1-5; len: 12; CDR3nt: TGTGCCAGCGGCCACCCGATTGAGCCCCAGCATTTT; CDR3aa: CASGHPIEPQHF
v_gene: TRBV19; d_gene: -; abundance: -; j_gene: TRBJ2-5; len: 14; CDR3nt: TGTGCCAGTAGTTCAACCCCCCCCGGGGAGACCCAGTACTTC; CDR3aa: CASSSTPPGETQYF
v_gene: TRBV29-1; d_gene: -; abundance: -; j_gene: TRBJ2-7; len: 13; CDR3nt: TGCAGCACCGACGGTGGGGACATGGACGAGCAGTACTTC; CDR3aa: CSTDGGDMDEQYF
v_gene: TRBV19; d_gene: TRBD1; abundance: -; j_gene: TRBJ1-1; len: 16; CDR3nt: TGTGCCAGCCCAATCCGGGACAGGGACACGAACACTGAAGCTTTCTTT; CDR3aa: CASPIRDRDTNTEAFF
v_gene: TRBV3-1/TRBV3-2; d_gene: TRBD1; abundance: -; j_gene: TRBJ1-2; len: 14; CDR3nt: TGTGCCAGCAGCCTCGGACAGGGAAACTATGGCTACACCTTC; CDR3aa: CASSLGQGNYGYTF
v_gene: TRBV12-5; d_gene: TRBD1; abundance: -; j_gene: TRBJ1-1; len: 14; CDR3nt: TGTGCTAGTGGGACAGGGGTAGCGGTCACTGAAGCTTTCTTT; CDR3aa: CASGTGVAVTEAFF
v_gene: TRBV6-5; d_gene: TRBD2; abundance: -; j_gene: TRBJ2-1; len: 14; CDR3nt: TGTGCCGGCCGGGAGGCTGCTCGGGGGAATGAGCAGTTCTTC; CDR3aa: CAGREAARGNEQFF
v_gene: TRBV5-5; d_gene: TRBD1; abundance: -; j_gene: TRBJ1-2; len: 15; CDR3nt: TGTGCCAGCAGCTTGCAGGGACAGTTTAACTATGGCTACACCTTC; CDR3aa: CASSLQGQFNYGYTF
v_gene: TRBV5-4; d_gene: TRBD1; abundance: few; j_gene: TRBJ2-7; len: 13; CDR3nt: TGTGCCAGCAGCAGAAAGACAGGGAATAGGCAGTACTTC; CDR3aa: CASSRKTGNRQYF
v_gene: TRBV30; d_gene: -; abundance: few; j_gene: TRBJ2-7; len: 13; CDR3nt: TGTGCCTGGAGTTTGGGCAGGGCGCGCGAGCAGTACTTC; CDR3aa: CAWSLGRAREQYF
v_gene: TRBV28; d_gene: TRBD2; abundance: -; j_gene: TRBJ2-3; len: 15; CDR3nt: TGTGCCAGCAGTTTACGCCGGGAGGGCCTGAATACGCAGTATTTT; CDR3aa: CASSLRREGLNTQYF
v_gene: TRBV7-2; d_gene: TRBD1; abundance: -; j_gene: TRBJ1-3; len: 18; CDR3nt: TGTGCCAGCAGCTTAAGGTTTCAGGGGGCGAGGGTTGGAAACACCATATATTTT; CDR3aa: CASSLRFQGARVGNTIYF
v_gene: TRBV29-1; d_gene: -; abundance: -; j_gene: TRBJ1-1; len: 14; CDR3nt: TGCAGCGCTGGGGCGGGGACGTGGAACACTGAAGCTTTCTTT; CDR3aa: CSAGAGTWNTEAFF
v_gene: TRBV7-8; d_gene: TRBD2; abundance: -; j_gene: TRBJ2-4; len: 15; CDR3nt: TGTGCCAGCAGCCTAGGACTAGCGGGAGTTTTAAGTCAGTACTTC; CDR3aa: CASSLGLAGVLSQYF
v_gene: TRBV7-2; d_gene: TRBD2; abundance: few; j_gene: TRBJ2-7; len: 15; CDR3nt: TGTGCCAGCAGCCCATTTCGGGGGGGTACCTACGAGCAGTACTTC; CDR3aa: CASSPFRGGTYEQYF
v_gene: TRBV7-9; d_gene: -; abundance: -; j_gene: TRBJ1-1; len: 12; CDR3nt: TGTGCCAGCCCCGGGGGGGACACTGAAGCTTTCTTT; CDR3aa: CASPGGDTEAFF
v_gene: TRBV5-1; d_gene: -; abundance: -; j_gene: TRBJ2-2; len: 19; CDR3nt: TGCGCCAGCAGCTTGTTGGTCGAGGAGGGAGCTCGGGGCACCGGGGAGCTGTTTTTT; CDR3aa: CASSLLVEEGARGTGELFF
v_gene: TRBV6-5; d_gene: -; abundance: -; j_gene: TRBJ1-6; len: 15; CDR3nt: TGTGCCAGCAGTTATGAGACAGGCTGGTCTTCACCCCTCCACTTT; CDR3aa: CASSYETGWSSPLHF
v_gene: TRBV28; d_gene: -; abundance: -; j_gene: TRBJ2-2; len: 15; CDR3nt: TGTGCCAGCAGTTTGCGGGCAGGGGGGACCGGGGAGCTGTTTTTT; CDR3aa: CASSLRAGGTGELFF
v_gene: TRBV25-1; d_gene: -; abundance: -; j_gene: TRBJ2-7; len: 13; CDR3nt: TGTGCCAGCAGTGCCGGAGGTGTCTACGAGCAGTACTTC; CDR3aa: CASSAGGVYEQYF
v_gene: TRBV4-1; d_gene: -; abundance: -; j_gene: TRBJ2-2; len: 16; CDR3nt: TGCGCCAGCAGCCAAGGCAGCCTGAGGGACACCGGGGAGCTGTTTTTT; CDR3aa: CASSQGSLRDTGELFF
v_gene: TRBV28; d_gene: -; abundance: -; j_gene: TRBJ2-2; len: 15; CDR3nt: TGTGCCAGCAGTTTAAGGAGCGGGTACACCGGGGAGCTGTTTTTT; CDR3aa: CASSLRSGYTGELFF
v_gene: TRBV11-2; d_gene: TRBD1; abundance: -; j_gene: TRBJ1-1; len: 19; CDR3nt: TGTGCCAGCAGCTTATCCCTATGGACAGGGGCCCGGATGAACACTGAAGCTTTCTTT; CDR3aa: CASSLSLWTGARMNTEAFF
v_gene: TRBV4-2; d_gene: TRBD2; abundance: -; j_gene: TRBJ2-5; len: 15; CDR3nt: TGTGCCAGCAGCCAACCACGGGAGGGCCCGGAGACCCAGTACTTC; CDR3aa: CASSQPREGPETQYF
v_gene: TRBV27; d_gene: -; abundance: -; j_gene: TRBJ1-1; len: 16; CDR3nt: TGTGCCAGCAGTCACCCGGTTCGGGGGGCATCCTATGAAGCTTTCTTT; CDR3aa: CASSHPVRGASYEAFF
v_gene: TRBV28; d_gene: -; abundance: -; j_gene: TRBJ1-1; len: 14; CDR3nt: TGTGCCAGCAGTTTCATTAAGGGTCAGGGTGAAGCTTTCTTT; CDR3aa: CASSFIKGQGEAFF
v_gene: TRBV19; d_gene: TRBD2; abundance: few; j_gene: TRBJ2-1; len: 15; CDR3nt: TGTGCCAGTAGCATAAGCGGGAGTTCCTACAATGAGCAGTTCTTC; CDR3aa: CASSISGSSYNEQFF
v_gene: TRBV7-9; d_gene: -; abundance: -; j_gene: TRBJ2-1; len: 14; CDR3nt: TGTGCCAGCAGTGGTCTACTCTCGAGCAATGAGCAGTTCTTC; CDR3aa: CASSGLLSSNEQFF
v_gene: TRBV5-1; d_gene: -; abundance: -; j_gene: TRBJ2-5; len: 15; CDR3nt: TGCGCCAGCAGCTTGGGACACCGGACACGGGAGACCCAGTACTTC; CDR3aa: CASSLGHRTRETQYF
v_gene: TRBV7-2; d_gene: -; abundance: -; j_gene: TRBJ2-1; len: 10; CDR3nt: TGTGCCAGCAGCTTCATTGAGCAGTTCTTC; CDR3aa: CASSFIEQFF
v_gene: TRBV5-6; d_gene: TRBD2; abundance: -; j_gene: TRBJ2-1; len: 15; CDR3nt: TGTGCCAGCAGCTTGGACGGGAGGCCCTACAATGAGCAGTTCTTC; CDR3aa: CASSLDGRPYNEQFF
v_gene: TRBV28; d_gene: TRBD1; abundance: -; j_gene: TRBJ2-3; len: 14; CDR3nt: TGTGCCAGCAGCGAAACAAGACAGGGAAATACGCAGTATTTT; CDR3aa: CASSETRQGNTQYF
v_gene: TRBV28; d_gene: TRBD1; abundance: -; j_gene: TRBJ1-6; len: 15; CDR3nt: TGTGCCAGCAGCGCTGGGACAGGGGAAAATTCACCCCTCCACTTT; CDR3aa: CASSAGTGENSPLHF
v_gene: TRBV27; d_gene: TRBD2; abundance: -; j_gene: TRBJ2-3; len: 15; CDR3nt: TGTGCCAGCAGGGTAGCGGGAGCGGAGACAGATACGCAGTATTTT; CDR3aa: CASRVAGAETDTQYF
v_gene: TRBV19; d_gene: -; abundance: -; j_gene: TRBJ2-3; len: 13; CDR3nt: TGTGCCAGTAGTATGACCGGGGCAGATACGCAGTATTTT; CDR3aa: CASSMTGADTQYF
v_gene: TRBV24-1; d_gene: -; abundance: -; j_gene: TRBJ2-1; len: 16; CDR3nt: TGTGCCACCAGCGACTCCCAGAGGGGACTCGGGGATGAGCAGTTCTTC; CDR3aa: CATSDSQRGLGDEQFF
v_gene: TRBV4-2; d_gene: TRBD1; abundance: -; j_gene: TRBJ2-7; len: 14; CDR3nt: TGTGCCAGCAGCCACTCCGGGACAGGGGGCGAGCAGTACTTC; CDR3aa: CASSHSGTGGEQYF
v_gene: TRBV25-1; d_gene: -; abundance: -; j_gene: TRBJ2-2; len: 17; CDR3nt: TGTGCCAGCACCTCAGGACGGGGAGTTTTGGAGACCGGGGAGCTGTTTTTT; CDR3aa: CASTSGRGVLETGELFF
v_gene: TRBV7-9; d_gene: -; abundance: few; j_gene: TRBJ1-3; len: 17; CDR3nt: TGTGCCAGCAGCTCCTTTAGTAGCGTTGTCTCTGGAAACACCATATATTTT; CDR3aa: CASSSFSSVVSGNTIYF
v_gene: TRBV4-1; d_gene: TRBD1; abundance: -; j_gene: TRBJ1-5; len: 16; CDR3nt: TGCGCCAGCAGCCCGTCGACAGGGTATAGCAATCAGCCCCAGCATTTT; CDR3aa: CASSPSTGYSNQPQHF
v_gene: TRBV19; d_gene: -; abundance: -; j_gene: TRBJ1-2; len: 13; CDR3nt: TGTGCCACTCGATCCCGGGCCCGCGGGGGCTACACCTTC; CDR3aa: CATRSRARGGYTF
v_gene: TRBV2; d_gene: TRBD1; abundance: -; j_gene: TRBJ1-1; len: 13; CDR3nt: TGTGCCAGCAGTGGACAGGGATACACTGAAGCTTTCTTT; CDR3aa: CASSGQGYTEAFF
v_gene: TRBV4-3; d_gene: -; abundance: many; j_gene: TRBJ2-1; len: 16; CDR3nt: TGCGCCAGCAGCCAAGAATCCCCTGGAGCCGTCAATGAGCAGTTCTTC; CDR3aa: CASSQESPGAVNEQFF
v_gene: TRBV27; d_gene: TRBD1; abundance: few; j_gene: TRBJ1-1; len: 20; CDR3nt: TGTGCCAGCAGCCTCCGGGGGACAGGGAGGGCCCTCTTAATGAACACTGAAGCTTTCTTT; CDR3aa: CASSLRGTGRALLMNTEAFF
v_gene: TRBV11-3; d_gene: TRBD2; abundance: -; j_gene: TRBJ2-2; len: 16; CDR3nt: TGTGCCAGCAGCCCGCCGGGCCGACTAGCCTTCGGGGAGCTGTTTTTT; CDR3aa: CASSPPGRLAFGELFF
v_gene: TRBV27; d_gene: TRBD1; abundance: few; j_gene: TRBJ1-2; len: 14; CDR3nt: TGTGCCAGCAGTTTATACAGGGGGAACTATGGCTACACCTTC; CDR3aa: CASSLYRGNYGYTF